These 22 T cell receptor beta chains were all obtained from the same sample, sequenced in a study of graft-versus-host responses after intestinal transplantation. This table comes from immunoSEQ multiplex PCR, and its TCRdb copy is limited to in-frame clones, with some not included. Of about 98,000 clones detected, about 82% appear once; the ten largest clones hold 1.4% to 1.5%. Sequenced material: PBMCs, taken 255 days after intestinal transplant. These receptors originate from a human patient who received an intestinal transplant, so some T cells may come from the graft donor.

CDR3 loop: CASSERGRGADQPQHF. In DNA form, the CDR3 reads TGTGCCAGCAGTGAACGGGGCAGGGGGGCTGATCAGCCCCAGCATTTT. The chain employs TRBV6-1 and TRBJ1-5, with 7 bases identical to TRBD1. CDR3 length: 16 residues. Germline V gene sequence: CDR1 MNHNS, CDR2 SASEGT. V lost 2 bases to trimming and J lost 5 bases; unmatched junction nucleotides: 9.

This clone was detected ten times or more. The J gene is TRBJ1-3, the V gene TRBV9, with a tentative D call TRBD1 (6 bases). Germline V gene sequence: CDR1 SGDLS, CDR2 YYNGEE. The CDR3 consists of 16 residues. V was cut by 4 bases and J by 0 bases, with 14 bases left in between. CDR3 coding DNA: TGTGCCAGCAGCCCTCATGACAGGACCTCTGGAAACACCATATATTTT. It is translated as CASSPHDRTSGNTIYF.

This chain uses TRBV7-8 with TRBJ2-1; TRBD2 might be the D (6 bases). V lost 5 bases and J 1 base, leaving 15 bases between the germline ends. CDR3 length equals 16 residues. Looked up from germline, CDR1 is SGHVS and CDR2 is FQNEAQ. The CDR3 coding sequence is TGTGCCAGCAGCCCCTTTGGAGGGAGATCCTACAATGAGCAGTTCTTC. Translated, it gives CASSPFGGRSYNEQFF. The entire variable domain, with the rest obtained from reference TRBV7-8 and TRBJ2-1, is as follows: GAGVSQSPRYKVAKRGQDVALRCDPISGHVSLFWYQQALGQGPEFLTYFQNEAQLDKSGLPSDRFFAERPEGSVSTLKIQRTQQEDSAVYLCASSPFGGRSYNEQFFGPGTRLTVL.

The V gene is TRBV7-8, the J gene TRBJ2-3; 7 bases fit TRBD1. V gave up 3 bases and J gave up 0 bases; unmatched junction bases: 3. CDR3 length: 15 residues. CDR1 and CDR2 (germline): SGHVS, FQNEAQ. The CDR3 protein is CASSFPGQSTDTQYF. As DNA, the CDR3 is TGTGCCAGCAGCTTCCCGGGACAGAGCACAGATACGCAGTATTTT.

The chain is built from TRBV30 and TRBJ2-3, with TRBD2 identical over 11 bases. Losses at the gene ends were 0 bases for V and 1 base for J; bases not matched to a gene: 3. The CDR3 is made up of 16 amino acids. Germline assignment: CDR1 GTSNPN and CDR2 SVGIG (reference sequence). The CDR3 spells CAWSVVSGGGTDTQYF. DNA of the CDR3: TGTGCCTGGAGTGTTGTTAGCGGGGGGGGCACAGATACGCAGTATTTT.

J is TRBJ2-7 and V is TRBV7-9; 9 bases match TRBD1. CDR1 is SEHNR and CDR2 is FQNEAQ in the germline V gene (reference sequence). The CDR3 extends over 15 amino acids. Germline trimming cut 5 bases from V and 3 bases from J; bases unmatched to any gene: 8. CDR3 loop: CASSPRTGAVYEQYF. Written as DNA, the CDR3 is TGTGCCAGCAGCCCCCGGACAGGGGCCGTCTACGAGCAGTACTTC.

J is TRBJ2-5 and V is TRBV28; TRBD1 agrees at 11 bases. CDR3 size: 15 residues. V lost 3 bases and J lost 5; bases outside the gene matches: 5. Germline assignment: CDR1 MDHEN and CDR2 SYDVKM. CDR3 region: CASSFRTGGLETQYF. The CDR3 DNA is TGTGCCAGCAGTTTTAGGACAGGGGGCCTGGAGACCCAGTACTTC.

The gene calls are TRBV6-6 and TRBJ1-3; the D gene is possibly TRBD1 (5 bases). The CDR3 has 12 amino acids. CDR1 is MNHNY and CDR2 is SVGAGI in the germline V gene (reference sequence). V lost 6 bases and J 2 bases, leaving 5 bases between the germline ends. The CDR3 loop reads CASRGAGNTIYF. CDR3 bases: TGTGCCAGCAGGGGGGCTGGAAACACCATATATTTT.

This sequence joins TRBV28 and TRBJ2-1, with 9 bases fitting TRBD2. Trimming removed 7 bases from V and 6 bases from J; junction bases left unmatched: 4. Germline CDR1 MDHEN, CDR2 SYDVKM. The CDR3 runs 13 residues. DNA for the CDR3: TGTGCCAGCACGGCTAGCGGGGTCAATGAGCAGTTCTTC. Its protein product is CASTASGVNEQFF.

V and J are TRBV4-1 and TRBJ2-1; a possible D gene is TRBD2 (7 bases). Germline CDR1 MGHRA, CDR2 YSYEKL. The CDR3 extends over 12 amino acids. Deletions cut 0 bases from V and 15 bases from J, with 12 bases between. The CDR3 loop reads CASSQDGGAGFF. CDR3 nucleotides: TGCGCCAGCAGCCAAGATGGGGGGGCTGGGTTCTTC.

This clone was detected only once. The chain joins TRBV28 to TRBJ1-2; D gene unclear. The CDR3 contains 15 residues. CDR1 and CDR2 from the germline V gene are MDHEN and SYDVKM. V was shortened by 3 bases and J by 4 bases, with 15 bases between the two germline ends. DNA for the CDR3: TGTGCCAGCAGTTTCTCCCCGGTAGGAGGCTATGGCTACACCTTC. This codes for CASSFSPVGGYGYTF.

The genes are TRBV28 and TRBJ1-1; possibly TRBD1 for D (6 bases). This CDR3 is 14 amino acids long. Germline lookup yields CDR1 MDHEN and CDR2 SYDVKM. V lost 11 bases and J 1 base, leaving 17 bases between the germline ends. CDR3 residues: CAGKQGRENTEAFF. DNA for the CDR3: TGTGCCGGCAAACAGGGAAGGGAGAACACTGAAGCTTTCTTT.

V and J are TRBV6-5 and TRBJ1-6, with D uncertain. The V and J ends lost 5 bases and 15 bases respectively, with 11 bases between them. Germline loops: CDR1 MNHEY, CDR2 SVGAGI. This CDR3 has 11 amino acids. CDR3 protein: CASSVERLLHF. CDR3 nucleotide sequence: TGTGCCAGCAGTGTGGAGAGACTCCTCCACTTT.

This chain connects TRBV5-4 to TRBJ2-1; 11 bases line up with TRBD1. The CDR3 sequence is 15 residues long. Germline trimming cut 3 bases from V and 6 bases from J; bases unmatched to any gene: 5. The germline V gene encodes CDR1 SGHNT and CDR2 YYREEE (reference sequence). The CDR3 DNA reads TGTGCCAGCAGCTCCGGGACAGGGGGGCCCAATGAGCAGTTCTTC. Translated, it gives CASSSGTGGPNEQFF.

This clone turned up a few times. This chain uses TRBV13 with TRBJ2-5; D is uncertain. The CDR3 extends over 15 amino acids. Deletions cut 0 bases from V and 5 bases from J, with 13 bases between. Germline V gives CDR1 PRHDT, CDR2 FYEKMQ (reference sequence). The CDR3 sequence is CASSLGGVEYETQYF. CDR3 sequence (DNA): TGTGCCAGCAGCTTAGGGGGTGTCGAGTACGAGACCCAGTACTTC.

This chain connects TRBV28 to TRBJ2-5; the match to TRBD2 covers 11 bases. Germline V gene data show CDR1 as MDHEN and CDR2 as SYDVKM. The CDR3 runs 17 residues. Germline trimming cut 6 bases from V and 3 bases from J; bases unmatched to any gene: 12. The CDR3 sequence: CASSRPTSGGAKETQYF. The CDR3 region has the DNA TGTGCCAGCAGCCGCCCTACTAGCGGGGGAGCCAAAGAGACCCAGTACTTC.

The chain joins TRBV2 to TRBJ1-5, with D perhaps TRBD1 (5 bases). Trimming cost V 3 bases and J 7 bases, with 16 bases left between them. In germline, CDR1 is SNHLY, CDR2 FYNNEI. This CDR3 has 15 residues. The CDR3 nucleotides read TGTGCCAGCAGTGAGACGGGCGTCTGGGGCCAGCCCCAGCATTTT. Its protein is CASSETGVWGQPQHF.

The chain has TRBV29-1 and TRBJ2-3; D is uncertain. The CDR3 consists of 16 residues. V was shortened by 0 bases and J by 4 bases, with 17 bases between the two germline ends. CDR1 and CDR2 (germline): SQVTM, ANQGSEA. The CDR3 spells CSVEDGAFMASDTQYF. CDR3 sequence (DNA): TGCAGCGTTGAAGACGGAGCGTTCATGGCATCAGATACGCAGTATTTT.

The V and J genes are TRBV28 and TRBJ1-1; 8 bases align to TRBD1. Germline V gene lookup returns CDR1 MDHEN and CDR2 SYDVKM. The CDR3 is made up of 13 amino acids. Germline trimming cut 10 bases from V and 6 bases from J; bases unmatched to any gene: 10. The CDR3 protein is CATGWTGRPEAFF. The CDR3 DNA sequence: TGTGCCACAGGCTGGACAGGGCGACCTGAAGCTTTCTTT. Full variable domain (rest looked up from reference TRBV28 and TRBJ1-1): DVKVTQSSRYLVKRTGEKVFLECVQDMDHENMFWYRQDPGLGLRLIYFSYDVKMKEKGDIPEGYSVSREKKERFSLILESASTNQTSMYLCATGWTGRPEAFFGQGTRLTVV.

The genes are TRBV19 and TRBJ2-3; tentative D call: TRBD1 (6 bases). From germline, CDR1 is LNHDA and CDR2 SQIVND (reference sequence). V was trimmed by 0 bases and J by 10 bases, leaving 8 bases between them. This CDR3 has 12 amino acids. The CDR3 reads CASSIDQGSQYF. The CDR3 DNA sequence: TGTGCCAGTAGTATAGATCAGGGGTCGCAGTATTTT.

The chain joins TRBV27 to TRBJ1-2, with D tentatively TRBD1 (6 bases). Trimming took 5 bases from V and 4 from J, leaving 14 bases between them. This CDR3 contains 14 residues. Germline-derived CDR1 and CDR2 are MNHEY and SMNVEV (reference sequence). DNA for the CDR3: TGTGCCAGCAGTCACCGGACAGCCCCCTATGGCTACACCTTC. Translating it yields CASSHRTAPYGYTF.

The CDR3 DNA reads as TGTGCCAGCTGCTTGACAGTTTCCTATGGCTACACCTTC. Encoded protein: CASCLTVSYGYTF. V and J are TRBV2 and TRBJ1-2; TRBD1 might be the D (5 bases). Germline CDR1 SNHLY, CDR2 FYNNEI. This CDR3 contains 13 residues. V lost 8 bases to trimming and J lost 4 bases, with 14 bases between them.